The 18 T cell receptor beta chains in this list originate from one sample, sequenced in a study of radiation and T cells in renal cell carcinoma. As for time point: baseline pretreatment blood. Described treatment: 15 Gy SBRT to primary tumor, nephrectomy 4 weeks later. The protocol was immunoSEQ multiplex PCR, while the TCRdb copy is restricted to in-frame clones and leaves out a portion. The table records 130,000 to 150,000 clones, around nine tenths of them present only once. The sequenced sample was blood, obtained from a patient whose treatment included radiotherapy and nephrectomy. All receptors derive from a woman aged 50 to 60 with renal cell carcinoma.

This chain uses TRBV28 with TRBJ1-2, with D tentatively TRBD1 (5 bases). V was cut by 3 bases and J by 8 bases, with 22 bases left in between. CDR1 is MDHEN, CDR2 SYDVKM, per germline. The CDR3 covers 16 residues. CDR3 sequence reads: CASSFRNAGTTGGYTF. The CDR3 nucleotides read TGTGCCAGCAGTTTCCGCAACGCCGGGACCACTGGGGGCTACACCTTC.

This chain joins TRBV6-5 and TRBJ2-3; 10 bases fit TRBD2. CDR1 and CDR2 (germline): MNHEY, SVGAGI. The CDR3 covers 14 residues. The V segment lost 5 bases and the J segment 5 bases; nucleotides outside the gene matches: 4. CDR3 DNA: TGTGCCAGCAGTGCTAGCGGGGGTGGAGATACGCAGTATTTT. Translating it yields CASSASGGGDTQYF.

The chain carries TRBV5-1 and TRBJ1-2; D is undetermined. CDR3 length equals 13 residues. The V gene lost 4 bases and the J gene lost 4 bases, with 11 bases spanning the gap. Germline loops: CDR1 SGHRS, CDR2 YFSETQ. The CDR3 is CASSVEGAYGYTF. CDR3 in DNA: TGCGCCAGCAGCGTGGAGGGTGCCTATGGCTACACCTTC.

This clone was seen just once. The CDR3 region has the DNA TGTGCCAGCAGCTCGCACCGGGGGGGACAGCTTAACACCGGGGAGCTGTTTTTT. The encoded protein is CASSSHRGGQLNTGELFF. The chain combines TRBV11-1 with TRBJ2-2; perhaps TRBD2 as D (8 bases). Trimming removed 4 bases from V and 2 bases from J, with 20 bases in between. The CDR3 is 18 residues long. In germline, CDR1 is SGHAT, CDR2 FQDESV (reference sequence).

The gene calls are TRBV30 and TRBJ2-7; 7 bases align to TRBD2. The germline V gene has CDR1 GTSNPN and CDR2 SVGIG (reference sequence). J was trimmed by 2 bases and V by 5 bases; bases with no gene match: 9. The CDR3 runs 14 residues. The CDR3: CAWVPSGVPYEQYF. Written as DNA, the CDR3 is TGTGCCTGGGTACCCAGCGGGGTGCCCTACGAGCAGTACTTC.

The chain combines TRBV4-2 with TRBJ1-2, with 7 nucleotides matching TRBD1. The V gene end was trimmed by 0 bases and the J gene end by 1 base; junction bases not matched to a gene: 5. The CDR3 totals 16 residues. Germline V gene lookup returns CDR1 LGHNA and CDR2 YNFKEQ. CDR3 DNA: TGTGCCAGCAGCCAAGATCTGACAGGGCGTAACTATGGCTACACCTTC. Amino acid sequence: CASSQDLTGRNYGYTF.

The rearrangement joins TRBV18 to TRBJ2-6; 7 nucleotides agree with TRBD1. The CDR3 covers 15 residues. Per germline, CDR1 KGHSH and CDR2 LQKENI. V lost 6 bases to trimming and J lost 2 bases; unmatched junction nucleotides: 4. CDR3 bases: TGTGCCAGCTCGGGAGACAGGGCTGGGGCCAACGTCCTGACTTTC. This codes for CASSGDRAGANVLTF. Looking up the rest from reference TRBV18 and TRBJ2-6 gives the full variable domain: NAGVMQNPRHLVRRRGQEARLRCSPMKGHSHVYWYRQLPEEGLKFMVYLQKENIIDESGMPKERFSAEFPKEGPSILRIQQVVRGDSAAYFCASSGDRAGANVLTFGAGSRLTVL.

V is TRBV25-1 and J is TRBJ2-5; D possibly corresponds to TRBD2 (5 bases). The CDR3 contains 15 residues. CDR1 is MGHDK, CDR2 SYGVNS, per germline. Trimming removed 3 bases from V and 1 base from J, with 12 bases in between. The CDR3 DNA reads as TGTGCCAGCAGTGATCCCTCACTAGGCCAAGAGACCCAGTACTTC. Protein product: CASSDPSLGQETQYF.

The V call is TRBV10-2, the J call TRBJ2-2; 11 bases map to TRBD1. V lost 6 bases to trimming and J lost 5 bases; unmatched junction nucleotides: 5. CDR1 and CDR2 (germline): WSHSY, SAAADI. CDR3 length equals 15 residues. The CDR3 loop reads CASRTDRGQTGELFF. The DNA of the CDR3 is TGCGCCAGCAGAACGGACAGGGGGCAGACCGGGGAGCTGTTTTTT.

This clone was observed once. The chain uses TRBV13 and TRBJ1-2, with 8 positions matching TRBD1. CDR1 is PRHDT and CDR2 is FYEKMQ in the germline V gene (reference sequence). The length of the CDR3 is 13 residues. The J segment lost 8 bases and the V segment lost 2 bases, leaving 4 bases of the junction unmatched. In nucleotides, the CDR3 is TGTGCCAGCAGCTTAACAGGGGACAGGGGCTACACCTTC. This gives the protein CASSLTGDRGYTF.

This chain uses TRBV19 with TRBJ1-6; unclear D gene. This CDR3 comprises 13 residues. V was trimmed by 4 bases and J by 3 bases, leaving 4 bases between them. Per germline, CDR1 LNHDA and CDR2 SQIVND (reference sequence). The CDR3 is CASSTNYNSPLHF. The DNA of the CDR3 is TGTGCCAGTAGTACTAACTATAATTCACCCCTCCACTTT.

This chain joins TRBV9 and TRBJ1-2; D gene unclear. The germline gives CDR1 SGDLS, CDR2 YYNGEE. The CDR3 is made up of 12 amino acids. Trimming removed 4 bases from V and 8 bases from J, with 12 bases in between. The CDR3 here is CASSSQSAGYTF. CDR3 in DNA: TGTGCCAGCAGCTCCCAGTCAGCCGGCTACACCTTC. Looking up the rest from reference TRBV9 and TRBJ1-2 gives the full variable domain: DSGVTQTPKHLITATGQRVTLRCSPRSGDLSVYWYQQSLDQGLQFLIQYYNGEERAKGNILERFSAQQFPDLHSELNLSSLELGDSALYFCASSSQSAGYTFGSGTRLTVV.

The genes are TRBV5-4 and TRBJ2-2; D gene unclear. The CDR3 runs to 15 residues. V was shortened by 5 bases and J by 5 bases, with 16 bases between the two germline ends. Germline assignment: CDR1 SGHNT and CDR2 YYREEE (reference sequence). CDR3 bases: TGTGCCAGCAGTCCGGTGCAAGGTTTTACCGGGGAGCTGTTTTTT. Protein: CASSPVQGFTGELFF.

The chain joins TRBV7-2 to TRBJ1-2; no clear D gene. V was shortened by 5 bases and J by 5 bases, with 15 bases between the two germline ends. CDR1 and CDR2 (germline): SGHTA, FQGNSA. This CDR3 is 14 amino acids long. In nucleotides, the CDR3 is TGTGCCAGCAGCGAAGGACTCAGCCCGTATGGCTACACCTTC. Translating gives CASSEGLSPYGYTF. Looking up the rest from reference TRBV7-2 and TRBJ1-2 gives the full variable domain: GAGVSQSPSNKVTEKGKDVELRCDPISGHTALYWYRQSLGQGLEFLIYFQGNSAPDKSGLPSDRFSAERTGGSVSTLTIQRTQQEDSAVYLCASSEGLSPYGYTFGSGTRLTVV.

The V and J genes are TRBV2 and TRBJ2-3; possible D gene TRBD1, 5 bases. Per germline, CDR1 SNHLY and CDR2 FYNNEI. This CDR3 is built from 15 residues. V was clipped by 5 bases and J by 6 bases, with 18 bases between them. The CDR3 coding sequence is TGTGCCAGCAGTACCCTCGGACAACCGTTGGATACGCAGTATTTT. As protein: CASSTLGQPLDTQYF.

This chain uses TRBV5-5 with TRBJ2-7; 7 bases fit TRBD1. V shed 3 bases, J shed 2 bases, and the junction held 5 bases outside the gene matches. The CDR3 runs to 14 residues. Per germline, CDR1 SGHKS and CDR2 YYEKEE (reference sequence). CDR3 protein: CASSYQGQPYEQYF. The CDR3, as DNA: TGTGCCAGCAGCTATCAGGGACAGCCCTACGAGCAGTACTTC.

The chain carries TRBV19 and TRBJ1-2; 8 nucleotides agree with TRBD1. With V trimmed by 5 bases and J by 6 bases, 11 bases remained unmatched. In germline, CDR1 is LNHDA, CDR2 SQIVND (reference sequence). This CDR3 spans 15 amino acids. CDR3 region: CASSSLDRGVHGYTF. The CDR3 nucleotides read TGTGCCAGTAGTTCACTAGACAGGGGCGTCCATGGCTACACCTTC. Looking up the rest from reference TRBV19 and TRBJ1-2 gives the full variable domain: DGGITQSPKYLFRKEGQNVTLSCEQNLNHDAMYWYRQDPGQGLRLIYYSQIVNDFQKGDIAEGYSVSREKKESFPLTVTSAQKNPTAFYLCASSSLDRGVHGYTFGSGTRLTVV.

This chain joins TRBV6-5 and TRBJ1-5, with TRBD1 as a possible D gene (5 bases). The germline V gene encodes CDR1 MNHEY and CDR2 SVGAGI. Trimming cost V 4 bases and J 0 bases, with 10 bases left between them. The CDR3 sequence is 15 residues long. The CDR3 region has the DNA TGTGCCAGCAGTTTTCTGGGGGGTAGCAATCAGCCCCAGCATTTT. This codes for CASSFLGGSNQPQHF.